This T cell receptor (beta chain) was obtained from a study of T cell responses to AZD1222 COVID-19 vaccine. Study context: Second-dose recipients at about 4 or about 12 weeks were treated as one pooled group. Regarding the study as a whole: Among spike-specific TCRs, nearly half reportedly target unmutated variant regions. CD4 TCRs associated with vaccination spanned spike, dominating at 160-218 and 743-854. In all cases, repertoires were sampled only after the peak T cell response.

V shed 5 bases and J 8 bases; nucleotides not matched to a gene: 13. Germline V gene sequence: CDR1 SEHNR, CDR2 FQNEAQ (reference sequence). This CDR3 has 15 residues. As regards this clone: Its matching antigen is unknown.

Here immunoSEQ multiplex PCR was the method, and the copy in TCRdb shows in-frame clones only, minus some. This sample has around 130,000 clones; roughly 93% occur once, and the top ten carry under 4%. This specimen consisted of peripheral blood, obtained on day 0 of AZD1222 vaccination. The source of this sequence is an adult in good health. The V and J genes are TRBV7-9 and TRBJ1-2; 8 bases line up with TRBD1. The CDR3 sequence is CASSPRTGSGRGYTF. The CDR3 DNA reads TGTGCCAGCAGCCCCCGGACAGGGTCTGGAAGAGGCTACACCTTC.